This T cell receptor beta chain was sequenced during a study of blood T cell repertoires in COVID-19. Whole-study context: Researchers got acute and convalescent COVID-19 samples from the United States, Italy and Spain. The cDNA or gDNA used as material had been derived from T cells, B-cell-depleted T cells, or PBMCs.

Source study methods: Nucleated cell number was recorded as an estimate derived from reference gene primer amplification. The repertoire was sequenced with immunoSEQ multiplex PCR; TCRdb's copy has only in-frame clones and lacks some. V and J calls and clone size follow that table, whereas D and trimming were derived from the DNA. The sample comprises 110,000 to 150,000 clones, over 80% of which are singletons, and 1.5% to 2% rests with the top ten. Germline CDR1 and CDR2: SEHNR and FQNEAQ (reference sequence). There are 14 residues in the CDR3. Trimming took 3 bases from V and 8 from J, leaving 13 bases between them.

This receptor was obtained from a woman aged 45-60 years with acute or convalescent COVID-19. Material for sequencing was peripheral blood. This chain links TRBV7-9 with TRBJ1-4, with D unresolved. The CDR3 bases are TGTGCCAGCAGCTTTAACGGGAGGGAGGAAAAACTGTTTTTT. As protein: CASSFNGREEKLFF.